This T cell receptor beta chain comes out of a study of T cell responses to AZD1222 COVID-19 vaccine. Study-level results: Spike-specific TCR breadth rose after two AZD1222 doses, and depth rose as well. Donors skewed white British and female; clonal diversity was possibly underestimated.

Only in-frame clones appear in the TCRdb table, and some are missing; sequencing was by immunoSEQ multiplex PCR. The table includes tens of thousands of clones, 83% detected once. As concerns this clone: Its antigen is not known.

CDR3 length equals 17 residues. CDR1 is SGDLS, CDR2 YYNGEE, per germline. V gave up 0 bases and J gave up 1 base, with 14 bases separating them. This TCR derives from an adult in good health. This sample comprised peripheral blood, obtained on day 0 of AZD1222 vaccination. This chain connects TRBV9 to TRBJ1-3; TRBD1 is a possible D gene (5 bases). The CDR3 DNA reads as TGTGCCAGCAGCGTAGAGTGGGACGTTCTTTCTGGAAACACCATATATTTT. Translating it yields CASSVEWDVLSGNTIYF.